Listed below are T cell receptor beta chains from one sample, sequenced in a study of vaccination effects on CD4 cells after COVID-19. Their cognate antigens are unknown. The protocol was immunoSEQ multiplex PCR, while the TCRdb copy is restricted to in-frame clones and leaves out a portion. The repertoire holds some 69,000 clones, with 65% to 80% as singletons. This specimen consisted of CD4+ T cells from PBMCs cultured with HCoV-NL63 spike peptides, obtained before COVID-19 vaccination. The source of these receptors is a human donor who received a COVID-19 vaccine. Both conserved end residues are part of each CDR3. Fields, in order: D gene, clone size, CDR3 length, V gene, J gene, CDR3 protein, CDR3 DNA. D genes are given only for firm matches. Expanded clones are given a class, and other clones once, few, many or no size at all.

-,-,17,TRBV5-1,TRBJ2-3,CASSLDIGVYSTDTQYF,TGCGCCAGCAGCTTGGATATTGGGGTCTATAGCACAGATACGCAGTATTTT
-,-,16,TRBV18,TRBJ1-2,CASSPPGREGIYGYTF,TGTGCCAGCTCACCCCCGGGCAGGGAAGGAATCTATGGCTACACCTTC
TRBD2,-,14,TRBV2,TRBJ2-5,CASSRGGNQETQYF,TGTGCCAGCTCGCGGGGGGGAAACCAAGAGACCCAGTACTTC
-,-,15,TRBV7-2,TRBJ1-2,CASSLSGGPEYGYTF,TGTGCCAGCAGCCTTAGTGGGGGTCCCGAATATGGCTACACCTTC
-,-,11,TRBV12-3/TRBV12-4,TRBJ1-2,CAREANYGYTF,TGTGCGAGAGAGGCTAACTATGGCTACACCTTC
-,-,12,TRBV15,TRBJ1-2,CATSRDVRRNTF,TGTGCCACCAGCAGAGATGTTAGAAGGAACACCTTC
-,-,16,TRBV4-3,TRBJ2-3,CASSQGPRAASYTQYF,TGCGCCAGCAGCCAAGGTCCGCGGGCGGCCTCGTATACGCAGTATTTT
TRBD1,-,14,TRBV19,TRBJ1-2,CAAFGGGLNYGYTF,TGTGCCGCCTTCGGAGGGGGCCTTAACTATGGCTACACCTTC
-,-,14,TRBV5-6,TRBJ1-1,CASSLDSMNTEAFF,TGTGCCAGCAGCTTGGACAGCATGAACACTGAAGCTTTCTTT
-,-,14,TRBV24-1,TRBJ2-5,CATSDSRGAETQYF,TGTGCCACCAGTGATTCCCGGGGCGCAGAGACCCAGTACTTC
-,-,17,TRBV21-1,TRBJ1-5,CASRGTGVYLSNQPQHF,TGTGCCAGCAGAGGGACAGGGGTGTATCTTAGCAATCAGCCCCAGCATTTT
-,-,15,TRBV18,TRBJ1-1,CASSPRRGSNTEAFF,TGTGCCAGCTCACCACGCCGGGGATCCAACACTGAAGCTTTCTTT
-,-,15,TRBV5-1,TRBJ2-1,CASSLGSIEGHEQFF,TGCGCCAGCAGCTTGGGGAGTATAGAAGGGCATGAGCAGTTCTTC
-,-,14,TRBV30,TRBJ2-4,CAWSQGGGQNIQYF,TGTGCCTGGAGTCAGGGGGGGGGTCAAAACATTCAGTACTTC
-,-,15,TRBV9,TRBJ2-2,CASTQDWANTGELFF,TGTGCCAGCACCCAAGACTGGGCGAACACCGGGGAGCTGTTTTTT
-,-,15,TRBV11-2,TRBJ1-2,CASSLDRGGEHGYTF,TGTGCCAGCAGCTTAGATCGAGGAGGGGAGCATGGCTACACCTTC
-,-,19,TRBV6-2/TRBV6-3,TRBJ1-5,CASSYSTIAFGGGNQPQHF,TGTGCCAGCAGTTACTCAACCATCGCTTTCGGGGGAGGCAATCAGCCCCAGCATTTT
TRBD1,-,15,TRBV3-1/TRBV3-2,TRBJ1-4,CASSRGGQGAEKLFF,TGTGCCAGCAGCCGGGGTGGGCAGGGGGCTGAAAAACTGTTTTTT
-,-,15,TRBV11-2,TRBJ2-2,CASSLEASFGGELFF,TGTGCCAGCAGCTTAGAGGCTAGCTTTGGAGGGGAGCTGTTTTTT
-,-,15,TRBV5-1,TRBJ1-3,CASSLAPTGLDTIYF,TGCGCCAGCAGCTTGGCTCCAACAGGTCTGGACACCATATATTTT
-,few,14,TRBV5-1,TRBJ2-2,CASNTQGTTGELFF,TGCGCCAGCAACACACAGGGAACAACCGGGGAGCTGTTTTTT
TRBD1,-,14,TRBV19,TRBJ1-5,CASRTGTQGGPQHF,TGTGCCAGTAGGACCGGGACACAGGGGGGGCCCCAGCATTTT
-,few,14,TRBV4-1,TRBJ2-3,CASSRAQGTDTQYF,TGCGCCAGCAGCCGGGCCCAGGGCACAGATACGCAGTATTTT
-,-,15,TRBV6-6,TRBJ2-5,CASSYSDPFQETQYF,TGTGCCAGCAGTTACTCGGATCCCTTCCAAGAGACCCAGTACTTC
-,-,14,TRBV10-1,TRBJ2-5,CASSEGGRQETQYF,TGCGCCAGCAGTGAAGGGGGTCGTCAAGAGACCCAGTACTTC
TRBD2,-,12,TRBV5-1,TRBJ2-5,CASGSGGETQYF,TGCGCCAGCGGTAGCGGGGGGGAGACCCAGTACTTC
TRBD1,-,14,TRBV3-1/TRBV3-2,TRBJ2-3,CASSYRGHADTQYF,TGTGCCAGCAGCTACAGGGGGCACGCAGATACGCAGTATTTT